These 14 T cell receptor beta chains share one sample of origin, sequenced in a study of T cells in Graves' hyperthyroidism and ophthalmopathy. It was RNA transcripts that yielded the amplified TCR beta CDR3 regions. HTBI primers were employed in a first-round RT-PCR of the TCR CDR3. TCRdb reanalysed the multiplex PCR reads using MiXCR and keeps one entry per CDR3 protein. The sample lists about 400,000 distinct CDR3 sequences; 15% to 19% were seen once. Specimen: blood. The receptors stem from a woman in her late teens or twenties with Graves' hyperthyroidism.

This clonotype has ten or more counts. The CDR3 region is CASALYYKNIQYF. The CDR3 DNA sequence: TGTGCCAGCGCCCTATATTATAAAAACATTCAGTACTTC. The V gene is TRBV2, the J gene TRBJ2-4; D unclear. Germline loops: CDR1 SNHLY, CDR2 FYNNEI. Trimming pared 8 bases from V and 4 bases from J, leaving 12 bases between. CDR3 size: 13 residues.

This clonotype was observed a handful of times. V and J are TRBV6-1 and TRBJ2-7; 7 nucleotides agree with TRBD2. CDR3 size: 15 residues. The germline V gene has CDR1 MNHNS and CDR2 SASEGT. V lost 6 bases and J lost 7; bases outside the gene matches: 15. CDR3 bases: TGTGCCAGCAGAAACAGCGGGAAAAGGGTAGGGGAGCAGTACTTC. Translated, it gives CASRNSGKRVGEQYF.

The chain has TRBV5-1 and TRBJ1-4; no clear D. The CDR3 contains 13 residues. Germline assignment: CDR1 SGHRS and CDR2 YFSETQ. Trimming stripped 1 base from V and 7 bases from J, with 8 bases between. The CDR3 sequence: CASSLFISEKLFF. In DNA, the CDR3 is TGCGCCAGCAGCTTGTTCATTAGTGAAAAACTGTTTTTT.

This clonotype was counted many times. The chain joins TRBV2 to TRBJ2-3; no reliable D call. Trimming took off 4 bases at V and 5 bases at J, with 10 bases between the two ends. The V gene's germline CDR1 is SNHLY and CDR2 FYNNEI. The CDR3 runs 13 residues. CDR3 region: CASSVGTGDTQYF. CDR3 nucleotides: TGTGCCAGCAGTGTGGGTACGGGAGATACGCAGTATTTT.

This clonotype was detected a few times. Given a much more abundant clone one base away, this may be a read error. The chain combines TRBV4-1 with TRBJ1-4; D may be TRBD1 (5 bases). Germline V gene sequence: CDR1 MGHRA, CDR2 YSYEKL. This CDR3 region has 13 residues. V was cut by 5 bases and J by 5 bases, with 9 bases left in between. CDR3 sequence (DNA): TGCGCCAGCAGCATGGGACCCAATGAAAAACTGTTTTTT. It encodes CASSMGPNEKLFF.

In its sample, this clonotype was seen many times. The V gene is TRBV6-1, the J gene TRBJ2-7; 7 positions match TRBD2. With V trimmed by 6 bases and J by 3 bases, 5 bases remained unmatched. This CDR3 is 13 amino acids long. Germline CDR1 is MNHNS and CDR2 is SASEGT. The CDR3 sequence: CASRGTINYEQYF. The CDR3 DNA reads as TGTGCCAGCAGGGGGACTATTAACTACGAGCAGTACTTC.

In its sample, this clonotype was seen many times. The chain joins TRBV24-1 to TRBJ2-2, with D uncertain. This CDR3 has 14 residues. Germline loops: CDR1 KGHDR, CDR2 SFDVKD. Between the trimmed V and J ends, which lost 3 bases and 6 bases, there was a span of 10 bases. CDR3 sequence: CATSDTLKAGELFF. CDR3 DNA: TGTGCCACCAGTGATACACTCAAGGCCGGGGAGCTGTTTTTT.

This clonotype was seen more than once but under ten times. The chain uses TRBV5-1 and TRBJ2-2, with TRBD2 matching 11 bases. J was trimmed by 7 bases and V by 4 bases; bases with no gene match: 6. The CDR3 runs to 15 residues. Germline-derived CDR1 and CDR2 are SGHRS and YFSETQ. In nucleotides, the CDR3 is TGCGCCAGCAGCCGCCTGACTAGCGGGGACGGGGAGCTGTTTTTT. Translating gives CASSRLTSGDGELFF.

This clonotype appeared many times. This chain uses TRBV20-1 with TRBJ2-3, with TRBD2 matching over 10 bases. The V segment lost 3 bases and the J segment 4 bases; nucleotides outside the gene matches: 10. Per the germline V gene, CDR1 is DFQATT and CDR2 is SNEGSKA (reference sequence). This CDR3 is built from 16 residues. CDR3 amino acids: CSASRTIAGGSDTQYF. DNA for the CDR3: TGCAGTGCTAGTCGCACAATAGCGGGAGGTTCAGATACGCAGTATTTT.

This clonotype was counted ten times or more. The chain joins TRBV5-1 to TRBJ1-1, with 7 bases that match TRBD1. The V gene end was trimmed by 4 bases and the J gene end by 6 bases; junction bases not matched to a gene: 9. The germline CDR1 and CDR2 sequences are SGHRS and YFSETQ. This CDR3 spans 14 amino acids. The CDR3 region is CASSRTRQGPEAFF. Here the CDR3 DNA reads TGCGCCAGCAGCCGAACGCGACAGGGCCCTGAAGCTTTCTTT. The full variable domain, in which reference TRBV5-1 and TRBJ1-1 provide the parts outside the CDR3, is KAGVTQTPRYLIKTRGQQVTLSCSPISGHRSVSWYQQTPGQGLQFLFEYFSETQRNKGNFPGRFSGRQFSNSRSEMNVSTLELGDSALYLCASSRTRQGPEAFFGQGTRLTVV.

This clonotype was picked up many times. The chain uses TRBV29-1 and TRBJ2-3, with 7 bases lining up with TRBD2. CDR3 size: 14 residues. CDR1 SQVTM and CDR2 ANQGSEA come from the germline V gene. V shed 8 bases, J shed 2 bases, and the junction held 10 bases outside the gene matches. In nucleotides, the CDR3 is TGCAGCTACAAGACTAGCCAGTACACAGATACGCAGTATTTT. Translated, it gives CSYKTSQYTDTQYF.

The chain uses TRBV15 and TRBJ2-1; D not resolved. CDR3 length: 12 amino acids. Germline V gene sequence: CDR1 LNHNV, CDR2 YYDKDF (reference sequence). The V and J ends lost 8 bases and 0 bases respectively, with 5 bases between them. The CDR3 is CATRLSYNEQFF. CDR3 bases: TGTGCCACCCGCCTCTCCTACAATGAGCAGTTCTTC.

This clonotype was observed a few times. The chain is built from TRBV24-1 and TRBJ2-1; 10 bases agree with TRBD2. Germline V gene lookup returns CDR1 KGHDR and CDR2 SFDVKD. The CDR3 spans 16 residues. V shed 3 bases, J shed 7 bases, and the junction held 8 bases outside the gene matches. As DNA, the CDR3 is TGTGCCACCAGTGATCCCACTAGCGGGATTTATAATGAGCAGTTCTTC. Amino acids: CATSDPTSGIYNEQFF.

There are many counts of this clonotype. The V and J genes are TRBV11-2 and TRBJ2-5; D ambiguous. V gave up 5 bases and J gave up 5 bases, with 24 bases separating them. The germline V gene encodes CDR1 SGHAT and CDR2 FQNNGV. CDR3 size: 17 residues. The CDR3 reads CASSLPPPPVSRETQYF. In DNA, the CDR3 is TGTGCCAGCAGCCTCCCACCCCCCCCAGTGAGTCGGGAGACCCAGTACTTC.